One and the same sample provided the 16 T cell receptor beta chains below, sequenced in a study of blood T cells in healthy people across ages. Alongside a J-beta primer mix, a sample-barcoded 5' primer served in a second PCR lasting about 6 to 11 cycles. TCRdb redid the calling of the 5' RACE reads with MiXCR, one entry per CDR3 protein. The table has 1,500,000 or so distinct CDR3 sequences, approximately 60% seen once. What was sequenced was blood. The origin of the receptors is a man in his late teens or twenties in good health.

This clonotype appeared a few times. V and J are TRBV4-1 and TRBJ2-6; no reliable D call. Germline V gives CDR1 MGHRA, CDR2 YSYEKL. Trimming pared 3 bases from V and 2 bases from J, leaving 11 bases between. This CDR3 has 16 residues. CDR3 in DNA: TGCGCCAGCAGCCACCCCGGGCGTACTGGGGCCAACGTCCTGACTTTC. Translation gives CASSHPGRTGANVLTF.

The gene calls are TRBV5-1 and TRBJ2-1, with D unresolved. The CDR3 has 15 amino acids. V was cut by 2 bases and J by 4 bases, with 13 bases left in between. Germline V gives CDR1 SGHRS, CDR2 YFSETQ. The CDR3 loop reads CASSLQPASYNEQFF. DNA of the CDR3: TGCGCCAGCAGCTTACAGCCGGCTTCGTACAATGAGCAGTTCTTC.

This clonotype occurred a few times. The V gene is TRBV9, the J gene TRBJ1-4; D call uncertain. CDR1 is SGDLS, CDR2 YYNGEE, per germline. The V end lost 0 bases, the J end lost 0 bases, and 6 bases lay between the germline ends. This CDR3 region has 15 residues. This CDR3 reads CASSVGAATNEKLFF. The CDR3 DNA is TGTGCCAGCAGCGTAGGGGCGGCAACTAATGAAAAACTGTTTTTT.

The J gene is TRBJ2-5, the V gene TRBV25-1; D may be TRBD2 (5 bases). V was clipped by 6 bases and J by 11 bases, with 22 bases between them. Germline V gene data show CDR1 as MGHDK and CDR2 as SYGVNS. This CDR3 comprises 14 residues. In DNA form, the CDR3 reads TGTGCCAGCAGGGAGGCGCTGACGGGCAATGAGCAGTACTTC. Its translation: CASREALTGNEQYF.

In this sample, this clonotype turned up a few times. This chain connects TRBV2 to TRBJ2-2; D unclear. CDR1 is SNHLY, CDR2 FYNNEI, per germline. The V end was cut by 6 bases, the J end by 5 bases, with 13 bases between. The CDR3 loop spans 14 amino acids. This chain's CDR3 is CASRAISKTGELFF. CDR3 sequence (DNA): TGTGCCAGCAGAGCGATTAGCAAGACCGGGGAGCTGTTTTTT.

The gene calls are TRBV14 and TRBJ2-5; 8 positions agree with TRBD1. The CDR3 is 14 residues long. Germline V gives CDR1 SGHDN, CDR2 FVKESK. The J segment lost 3 bases and the V segment lost 3 bases, leaving 3 bases of the junction unmatched. The CDR3 reads CASSHGTGEETQYF. The CDR3 nucleotides are TGTGCCAGCAGCCACGGGACAGGAGAAGAGACCCAGTACTTC.

The genes are TRBV12-3 or TRBV12-4 and TRBJ2-7; D possibly corresponds to TRBD2 (5 bases). This CDR3 comprises 13 residues. The germline V and J ends were trimmed by 6 bases and 5 bases, with 14 bases remaining between them. The CDR3 here is CASSPEGTDEQYF. Here the CDR3 DNA reads TGTGCCAGCAGCCCCGAGGGCACAGACGAGCAGTACTTC.

This chain joins TRBV27 and TRBJ1-1; D perhaps matches TRBD1 (5 bases). The CDR3 loop spans 15 amino acids. Deletions cut 0 bases from V and 4 bases from J, with 12 bases between. CDR1 and CDR2 from the germline V gene are MNHEY and SMNVEV (reference sequence). The CDR3, as DNA: TGTGCCAGCAGTTTATCGAGCTTGGGGGGCACTGAAGCTTTCTTT. Translation: CASSLSSLGGTEAFF.

This clonotype has a handful of counts. The chain couples TRBV4-1 to TRBJ2-7; tentatively, D is TRBD2 (5 bases). Looked up from germline, CDR1 is MGHRA and CDR2 is YSYEKL. Trimming took off 1 base at V and 0 bases at J, with 10 bases between the two ends. The CDR3 is 15 amino acids. The CDR3 DNA sequence: TGCGCCAGCAGCCAAGTTCGGGGAATCTCCTACGAGCAGTACTTC. Encoded protein: CASSQVRGISYEQYF.

This sequence joins TRBV2 and TRBJ2-1; 14 nucleotides line up with TRBD2. Germline values: CDR1 SNHLY, CDR2 FYNNEI. With V trimmed by 7 bases and J by 4 bases, 15 bases remained unmatched. This CDR3 is 19 amino acids long. The CDR3 spells CASTSLGLAGEGPYNEQFF. For the CDR3, the DNA is TGTGCCAGCACCTCATTGGGACTAGCGGGAGAGGGGCCTTACAATGAGCAGTTCTTC.

This clonotype has at least ten counts. The genes are TRBV12-3 or TRBV12-4 and TRBJ2-1; 9 bases are shared with TRBD1. With 5 bases clipped from V and 10 bases from J, the junction kept 6 bases outside the gene matches. The CDR3 is 13 amino acids. The CDR3 sequence is CASSVQGAREQFF. The CDR3 DNA reads as TGTGCCAGCAGTGTACAGGGGGCAAGGGAGCAGTTCTTC.

V usage is TRBV2 and J usage is TRBJ2-2; D gene unclear. The CDR3 is 15 amino acids. The V end lost 0 bases, the J end lost 4 bases, and 9 bases lay between the germline ends. Germline V gene data show CDR1 as SNHLY and CDR2 as FYNNEI. Written as DNA, the CDR3 is TGTGCCAGCAGTGAAGCCGCCTGGCTCACCGGGGAGCTGTTTTTT. It specifies CASSEAAWLTGELFF.

The chain uses TRBV27 and TRBJ1-2; the D gene is possibly TRBD1 (5 bases). Germline loops: CDR1 MNHEY, CDR2 SMNVEV (reference sequence). Between the trimmed V and J ends, which lost 5 bases and 8 bases, there was a span of 15 bases. The CDR3 has 13 residues. CDR3 sequence reads: CASSQTATGGYTF. CDR3 in DNA: TGTGCCAGCAGTCAGACAGCAACGGGAGGCTACACCTTC.

V usage is TRBV13 and J usage is TRBJ1-6, with 7 positions matching TRBD1. In germline, CDR1 is PRHDT, CDR2 FYEKMQ (reference sequence). This CDR3 has 17 residues. The V segment lost 5 bases and the J segment 7 bases; nucleotides outside the gene matches: 14. This CDR3 is CASSLFGTAKRNSPLHF. The CDR3 DNA reads as TGTGCCAGCAGCCTCTTCGGGACAGCCAAGAGGAATTCACCCCTCCACTTT.

The chain joins TRBV7-7 to TRBJ2-7, with 9 bases fitting TRBD1. Germline V lookup: CDR1 SSHAT, CDR2 FNYEAQ (reference sequence). The CDR3 is made up of 15 amino acids. V lost 5 bases to trimming and J lost 10 bases; unmatched junction nucleotides: 15. The CDR3 coding sequence is TGTGCCAGCAGCGCCTCGCCCGGGACAGGGTTGTCCCAGTACTTC. Protein product: CASSASPGTGLSQYF.

The chain couples TRBV28 to TRBJ1-2, with TRBD1 as a possible D gene (5 bases). The germline V and J ends were trimmed by 7 bases and 8 bases, with 20 bases remaining between them. In germline, CDR1 is MDHEN, CDR2 SYDVKM. CDR3 length equals 14 residues. The CDR3 sequence is CASTLDSGTKGYTF. CDR3 nucleotides: TGTGCCAGCACGTTGGACTCGGGGACTAAAGGCTACACCTTC.